These T cell receptor beta chains were read from a single sample in a study of CD4 T cells in relation to SARS-CoV-2 and coronaviruses. Measured with immunoSEQ multiplex PCR; TCRdb has only the in-frame clones, and not every one. This table holds about 35,000 clones, roughly 83% found once. These receptors have no known antigen. Material for sequencing was naive CD4+ T cells from PBMCs, cultured in vitro. The origin of the receptors is an adult with COVID-19. The CDR3 runs from the conserved cysteine through the conserved F or W. D genes are given only for firm matches. Size is omitted from some rows. Given values are once, few, many or a class for expanded clones.

size,J,V,D,CDR3,DNA
-,TRBJ2-7,TRBV6-5,-,CASSSANQQRYEQYF,TGTGCCAGCAGTTCCGCCAACCAACAGCGTTACGAGCAGTACTTC
-,TRBJ1-1,TRBV18,TRBD1,CASSLISGTGGNEAFF,TGTGCCAGCTCACTTATCTCCGGGACAGGTGGGAATGAAGCTTTCTTT
-,TRBJ1-5,TRBV9,-,CASSGEGYNQPQHF,TGTGCCAGCAGTGGAGAGGGGTATAATCAGCCCCAGCATTTT
-,TRBJ1-2,TRBV9,-,CASSVGAGGAPEGWYTF,TGTGCCAGCAGCGTAGGTGCAGGCGGGGCACCAGAGGGCTGGTACACCTTC
-,TRBJ2-2,TRBV6-4,-,CASSEGRDPDTGELFF,TGTGCCAGCAGTGAAGGGCGGGACCCGGACACCGGGGAGCTGTTTTTT
few,TRBJ1-2,TRBV5-5,-,CASSLRGSLSNYGYTF,TGTGCCAGCAGCTTGCGTGGGAGCCTGTCTAACTATGGCTACACCTTC
-,TRBJ2-1,TRBV5-1,TRBD2,CASSLLGSGRAYNEQFF,TGCGCCAGCAGCTTACTGGGTAGCGGGAGGGCCTACAATGAGCAGTTCTTC
-,TRBJ2-5,TRBV18,-,CASSPTDQETQYF,TGTGCCAGCTCACCAACGGACCAAGAGACCCAGTACTTC
-,TRBJ1-5,TRBV27,-,CASSTRRPEEPQHF,TGTGCCAGCAGCACCAGGCGGCCGGAGGAGCCCCAGCATTTT
-,TRBJ2-7,TRBV7-9,-,CASSLGYLGTGALLGEQYF,TGTGCCAGCAGCTTAGGATACTTGGGAACCGGGGCCCTTCTGGGGGAGCAGTACTTC
-,TRBJ1-1,TRBV19,-,CASSLGRTNTEAFF,TGTGCCAGTAGTCTGGGGCGGACGAACACTGAAGCTTTCTTT
few,TRBJ2-2,TRBV6-4,-,CASSETSTGELFF,TGTGCCAGCAGTGAGACTAGCACCGGGGAGCTGTTTTTT
-,TRBJ2-2,TRBV27,-,CASSGSTGNRLVAGELFF,TGTGCCAGCAGTGGGTCCACAGGGAACCGGTTAGTCGCCGGGGAGCTGTTTTTT
-,TRBJ2-1,TRBV6-2/TRBV6-3,-,CASSYGGLKISYNEQFF,TGTGCCAGCAGTTACGGCGGCCTGAAGATTTCCTACAATGAGCAGTTCTTC
-,TRBJ1-4,TRBV4-1,TRBD1,CASSQSPGTGGEKLFF,TGCGCCAGCAGCCAGTCCCCCGGGACAGGGGGTGAAAAACTGTTTTTT
-,TRBJ2-7,TRBV30,TRBD2,CAWSGLAGAGYEQYF,TGTGCCTGGAGTGGGCTAGCGGGAGCTGGCTACGAGCAGTACTTC
-,TRBJ2-2,TRBV28,-,CASIFSGNTGELFF,TGTGCCAGCATCTTTAGCGGAAACACCGGGGAGCTGTTTTTT
-,TRBJ2-7,TRBV7-9,-,CASSLSPGAEQYF,TGTGCCAGCAGCTTATCTCCCGGGGCCGAGCAGTACTTC
-,TRBJ1-3,TRBV4-2,-,CASSPMGVSGNTIYF,TGTGCCAGCAGCCCGATGGGGGTCTCTGGAAACACCATATATTTT
-,TRBJ2-7,TRBV9,TRBD2,CASSVGASGTTYEQYF,TGTGCCAGCAGCGTAGGAGCTAGCGGGACCACCTACGAGCAGTACTTC
few,TRBJ2-7,TRBV5-8,-,CASSPRGSYEQYF,TGTGCCAGCAGCCCACGAGGATCCTACGAGCAGTACTTC
-,TRBJ1-2,TRBV19,-,CASSLNRVDTGYTF,TGTGCCAGTAGTTTAAACAGGGTTGACACCGGCTACACCTTC
-,TRBJ1-4,TRBV5-4,-,CASSLKEATNEKLFF,TGTGCCAGCAGCTTGAAAGAAGCAACTAATGAAAAACTGTTTTTT
-,TRBJ2-5,TRBV30,TRBD1,CAWSRTGKETQYF,TGTGCCTGGAGTAGGACAGGGAAAGAGACCCAGTACTTC
-,TRBJ2-2,TRBV5-1,TRBD2,CASSSGSSGELFF,TGCGCCAGCAGTAGCGGGAGCTCCGGGGAGCTGTTTTTT
once,TRBJ1-2,TRBV5-1,TRBD1,CASSLAWDSSLVGYTF,TGCGCCAGCAGCTTGGCTTGGGACAGTTCCCTGGTGGGCTACACCTTC
-,TRBJ2-5,TRBV30,TRBD2,CAWSRLAGGETQYF,TGTGCCTGGAGTAGACTAGCGGGAGGAGAGACCCAGTACTTC
few,TRBJ2-1,TRBV18,TRBD1,CASRDSLDEQFF,TGTGCCAGCAGGGACAGTCTCGATGAGCAGTTCTTC
-,TRBJ2-3,TRBV5-4,-,CASNDGDRGLAIGTDTQYF,TGTGCCAGCAATGATGGGGACAGGGGACTAGCGATCGGCACAGATACGCAGTATTTT